These 31 T cell receptor beta chains came from one sample sequenced in a study of beta chain features in type 1 diabetes. The study, taken as a whole, reports: Shortening of TCRB CDR3s, moderate but significant, appeared in all four CD4+ subsets of Type 1 diabetes patients.

Sequenced material consisted of expressed TCRB transcripts (all of the isolated RNA was reverse transcribed). The repertoire was sequenced with immunoSEQ multiplex PCR; TCRdb's copy has only in-frame clones and lacks some. The sample has roughly 700,000 clones; 10% to 15% are singletons. Antigens for these TCRs are unknown. Input material: naive CD4+ T cells from blood. The source of these receptors is a young man with type 1 diabetes.

This chain uses TRBV11-3 with TRBJ2-2; TRBD1 matches 8 bases. There are 16 residues in the CDR3. Germline assignment: CDR1 SGHNT and CDR2 YENEEA. V shed 3 bases, J shed 0 bases, and the junction held 3 bases outside the gene matches. The CDR3 is CASSLWTGSNTGELFF. In nucleotides, the CDR3 is TGTGCCAGCAGCTTGTGGACAGGGTCGAACACCGGGGAGCTGTTTTTT.

This chain connects TRBV30 to TRBJ2-2; no clear D. Trimming removed 1 base at V and 1 base at J, with 4 bases between. CDR1 and CDR2 from the germline V gene are GTSNPN and SVGIG (reference sequence). The CDR3 runs to 13 residues. The CDR3 DNA reads TGTGCCTGGAGTGCGAAGAACACCGGGGAGCTGTTTTTT. Translated: CAWSAKNTGELFF.

The genes are TRBV7-9 and TRBJ1-2; 10 bases are a match to TRBD1. The CDR3 consists of 14 residues. Germline loops: CDR1 SEHNR, CDR2 FQNEAQ (reference sequence). Trimming took 5 bases from V and 5 from J; bases not matched to a gene: 5. The CDR3 nucleotides are TGTGCCAGCAGCGCTGGACAGGGGGGATATGGCTACACCTTC. Encoded protein: CASSAGQGGYGYTF. Variable domain in full (rest from reference TRBV7-9 and TRBJ1-2): DTGVSQNPRHKITKRGQNVTFRCDPISEHNRLYWYRQTLGQGPEFLTYFQNEAQLEKSRLLSDRFSAERPKGSFSTLEIQRTEQGDSAMYLCASSAGQGGYGYTFGSGTRLTVV.

The CDR3 protein is CASSESGGEQYF. DNA of the CDR3: TGCGCCAGCAGTGAGTCTGGGGGCGAGCAGTACTTC. The genes are TRBV10-1 and TRBJ2-7; either TRBD1 or TRBD2 may fit D (5 bases each). CDR1 WNHNN and CDR2 SYGVQD come from the germline V gene (reference sequence). This CDR3 contains 12 residues. Trimming removed 0 bases at V and 6 bases at J, with 6 bases between.

The chain recombines TRBV28 with TRBJ1-1; 8 bases agree with TRBD1. V lost 4 bases to trimming and J lost 2 bases; unmatched junction nucleotides: 6. Germline V CDR1 and CDR2: MDHEN, SYDVKM. The CDR3 contains 15 residues. CDR3 protein: CASSSQGAGNTEAFF. For the CDR3, the DNA is TGTGCCAGCAGTTCCCAGGGGGCGGGAAACACTGAAGCTTTCTTT. Full variable domain (outside the CDR3, taken from reference TRBV28 and TRBJ1-1): DVKVTQSSRYLVKRTGEKVFLECVQDMDHENMFWYRQDPGLGLRLIYFSYDVKMKEKGDIPEGYSVSREKKERFSLILESASTNQTSMYLCASSSQGAGNTEAFFGQGTRLTVV.

This clone showed up just a few times. The V call is TRBV30, the J call TRBJ2-5, with D unresolved. V was trimmed by 5 bases and J by 7 bases, leaving 11 bases between them. Germline CDR1 is GTSNPN and CDR2 is SVGIG (reference sequence). There are 11 residues in the CDR3. CDR3 in amino acids: CAWYAVATQYF. The CDR3 nucleotides read TGTGCCTGGTACGCTGTGGCGACCCAGTACTTC.

V and J are TRBV5-1 and TRBJ2-5; 9 bases align to TRBD1. CDR1 and CDR2 (germline): SGHRS, YFSETQ. V lost 4 bases and J lost 1; bases outside the gene matches: 8. The CDR3 totals 16 residues. For the CDR3, the DNA is TGCGCCAGCAGCCTCAGGGGACAGGGCATCCAAGAGACCCAGTACTTC. It translates to CASSLRGQGIQETQYF.

This sequence joins TRBV29-1 and TRBJ1-3; D not resolved. Germline V CDR1 and CDR2: SQVTM, ANQGSEA. The length of the CDR3 is 13 residues. Trimming shortened V by 4 bases and J by 4 bases, and 11 bases separated the two germline ends. DNA of the CDR3: TGCAGCGTTGCAGACTTTCAGGGAAACACCATATATTTT. Amino acid sequence: CSVADFQGNTIYF.

The CDR3 reads CASSFLWTGEQFF. DNA for the CDR3: TGTGCCAGCAGTTTCCTCTGGACGGGGGAGCAGTTCTTC. The chain joins TRBV28 to TRBJ2-1; D is perhaps TRBD2 (5 bases). Per the germline V gene, CDR1 is MDHEN and CDR2 is SYDVKM. V was shortened by 3 bases and J by 10 bases, with 13 bases between the two germline ends. The length of the CDR3 is 13 residues.

With regard to this clone: The sample contains more than one DNA sequence encoding this CDR3. The chain uses TRBV7-2 and TRBJ1-2; D is undetermined. Trimming took off 1 base at V and 4 bases at J, with 4 bases between the two ends. This CDR3 has 12 amino acids. Per germline, CDR1 SGHTA and CDR2 FQGNSA. As DNA, the CDR3 is TGTGCCAGCAGCTTAGGTGTCTATGGCTACACCTTC. Encoded protein: CASSLGVYGYTF.

This clone was recorded a few times. This chain connects TRBV7-8 to TRBJ1-5; tentative D call: TRBD1 (5 bases). CDR3 length: 14 amino acids. CDR1 is SGHVS, CDR2 FQNEAQ, per germline. V lost 5 bases and J 7 bases, leaving 15 bases between the germline ends. CDR3: CASSRGGAGQPQHF. The CDR3 bases are TGTGCCAGCAGCCGGGGAGGGGCGGGGCAGCCCCAGCATTTT.

The gene calls are TRBV29-1 and TRBJ2-7; 7 bases line up with TRBD2. This CDR3 comprises 13 residues. Germline V lookup: CDR1 SQVTM, CDR2 ANQGSEA. The trim removed 5 bases at V and 2 bases at J, leaving 6 bases unmatched. The CDR3 DNA is TGCAGCGTTAGGGCTAGCGGTCCCTACGAGCAGTACTTC. Translation: CSVRASGPYEQYF.

This chain connects TRBV18 to TRBJ2-1; D possibly matches TRBD1 or TRBD2 (5 bases each). The germline V and J ends were trimmed by 5 bases and 5 bases, with 13 bases remaining between them. Germline lookup yields CDR1 KGHSH and CDR2 LQKENI. This CDR3 spans 14 amino acids. CDR3 residues: CASSENEGNNEQFF. CDR3 sequence (DNA): TGTGCCAGCTCAGAGAATGAGGGGAACAATGAGCAGTTCTTC.

This clone was picked up a small number of times. The genes are TRBV19 and TRBJ2-1, with D uncertain. V lost 5 bases, J lost 7 bases, and 12 bases lay in between. The CDR3 contains 13 residues. The V gene's germline CDR1 is LNHDA and CDR2 SQIVND (reference sequence). In nucleotides, the CDR3 is TGTGCCAGTAGTGCCTCCCCTTTAAATGAGCAGTTCTTC. Residues: CASSASPLNEQFF.

The genes are TRBV28 and TRBJ2-7; no clear D gene. The CDR3 runs 16 residues. Trimming took off 5 bases at V and 1 base at J, with 18 bases between the two ends. The germline gives CDR1 MDHEN, CDR2 SYDVKM. CDR3 sequence: CASSLYRAPFSYEQYF. The CDR3 DNA is TGTGCCAGCAGTCTCTACAGAGCACCGTTTTCCTACGAGCAGTACTTC.

This clone has more than one count but fewer than ten. J is TRBJ2-5 and V is TRBV5-4, with 7 bases aligning to TRBD1. V shed 0 bases, J shed 2 bases, and the junction held 4 bases outside the gene matches. This CDR3 contains 15 residues. Germline values: CDR1 SGHNT, CDR2 YYREEE (reference sequence). As DNA, the CDR3 is TGTGCCAGCAGCTTGGCGACAGGGCGGCAAGAGACCCAGTACTTC. It translates to CASSLATGRQETQYF.

This chain connects TRBV30 to TRBJ2-1, with D perhaps TRBD1 (5 bases). This CDR3 contains 15 residues. Germline CDR1 is GTSNPN and CDR2 is SVGIG (reference sequence). Trimming took 1 base from V and 3 from J, leaving 13 bases between them. The DNA of the CDR3 is TGTGCCTGGAGTGGAGGACACACGATCTACAATGAGCAGTTCTTC. Protein sequence: CAWSGGHTIYNEQFF.

This clone was counted a few times. V and J are TRBV5-6 and TRBJ2-7; 8 bases align to TRBD1. The CDR3 consists of 12 residues. J lost 5 bases, V lost 4 bases, and 2 bases had no gene match. Germline CDR1 SGHDT, CDR2 YYEEEE. The DNA for the CDR3 is TGTGCCAGCAGCCCGGGACAGGACGAGCAGTACTTC. Its translation is CASSPGQDEQYF.

Only a few counts were recorded for this clone. The V call is TRBV30, the J call TRBJ1-2; 7 bases are shared with TRBD1. After removal of 2 bases from V and 4 bases from J, the junction contained 13 bases not matched to a gene. The CDR3 totals 16 residues. Germline V gene data show CDR1 as GTSNPN and CDR2 as SVGIG (reference sequence). Here the CDR3 reads CAWSRLGDSSSYGYTF. CDR3 bases: TGTGCCTGGAGTCGCCTCGGGGACAGCAGCTCCTATGGCTACACCTTC.

The V gene is TRBV30, the J gene TRBJ2-7; no clear D gene. The CDR3 is 13 residues long. V was shortened by 2 bases and J by 2 bases, with 10 bases between the two germline ends. The germline V gene has CDR1 GTSNPN and CDR2 SVGIG (reference sequence). The CDR3 region has the DNA TGTGCCTGGAGTCCGTCAGACCCCTACGAGCAGTACTTC. Protein sequence: CAWSPSDPYEQYF. The complete variable domain, with remaining parts taken from reference TRBV30 and TRBJ2-7, reads SQTIHQWPATLVQPVGSPLSLECTVEGTSNPNLYWYRQAAGRGLQLLFYSVGIGQISSEVPQNLSASRPQDRQFILSSKKLLLSDSGFYLCAWSPSDPYEQYFGPGTRLTVT.

The V and J genes are TRBV5-6 and TRBJ2-4; tentatively, D is TRBD2 (5 bases). Germline assignment: CDR1 SGHDT and CDR2 YYEEEE. The CDR3 extends over 17 amino acids. Between the trimmed V and J ends, which lost 3 bases and 0 bases, there was a span of 16 bases. CDR3 sequence: CASSWEKGRLAKNIQYF. The CDR3 DNA sequence: TGTGCCAGCAGCTGGGAGAAGGGCAGGTTAGCCAAAAACATTCAGTACTTC. Full variable domain (remainder filled in from reference TRBV5-6 and TRBJ2-4): DAGVTQSPTHLIKTRGQQVTLRCSPKSGHDTVSWYQQALGQGPQFIFQYYEEEERQRGNFPDRFSGHQFPNYSSELNVNALLLGDSALYLCASSWEKGRLAKNIQYFGAGTRLSVL.

This clone was recorded a few times. The rearrangement joins TRBV19 to TRBJ1-1; weak D call: TRBD1 (5 bases). The germline V gene has CDR1 LNHDA and CDR2 SQIVND (reference sequence). V was trimmed by 4 bases and J by 6 bases, leaving 15 bases between them. CDR3 length: 14 residues. The CDR3: CASSTRDPRAEAFF. In nucleotides, the CDR3 is TGTGCCAGTAGTACCCGGGACCCCCGGGCTGAAGCTTTCTTT.

This clone has a handful of counts. The chain employs TRBV27 and TRBJ2-3, with TRBD2 matching over 7 bases. Germline lookup yields CDR1 MNHEY and CDR2 SMNVEV (reference sequence). J was trimmed by 3 bases and V by 5 bases; bases with no gene match: 17. The CDR3 runs 18 residues. The CDR3 bases are TGTGCCAGCAGTGCGGGGGTGGTAGCAGGACAAAGAACAGATACGCAGTATTTT. Amino acids: CASSAGVVAGQRTDTQYF.

CDR3 sequence (DNA): TGTGCCAGCAGCTTGACGTGGGATACGCAGTATTTT. Translation: CASSLTWDTQYF. The chain recombines TRBV7-2 with TRBJ2-3; D not certain. V lost 3 bases and J 6 bases, leaving 7 bases between the germline ends. CDR1 and CDR2 (germline): SGHTA, FQGNSA. CDR3 size: 12 residues.

This clone occurred a few times. The rearrangement links TRBV5-4 to TRBJ2-7, with D tentatively TRBD1 (6 bases). The CDR3 is 13 amino acids. Per the germline V gene, CDR1 is SGHNT and CDR2 is YYREEE (reference sequence). V dropped 7 bases and J dropped 1 base, with 12 bases sitting between them. The DNA for the CDR3 is TGTGCCAGCTCCCGGACAGAGTCCTACGAGCAGTACTTC. Protein sequence: CASSRTESYEQYF.

This clone was counted between two and nine times. V and J are TRBV7-9 and TRBJ2-3, with D perhaps matching TRBD1 (6 bases). V was cut by 1 base and J by 3 bases, with 11 bases left in between. The length of the CDR3 is 15 residues. CDR1 and CDR2 from the germline V gene are SEHNR and FQNEAQ (reference sequence). The CDR3 is CASSLEGDTTDTQYF. Here the CDR3 DNA reads TGTGCCAGCAGCTTAGAAGGGGACACAACAGATACGCAGTATTTT.

This clone was detected only once. The V gene is TRBV6-5, the J gene TRBJ2-6; D remains unclear. The CDR3 sequence is 16 residues long. CDR1 is MNHEY, CDR2 SVGAGI, per germline. Trimming shortened V by 2 bases and J by 0 bases, and 8 bases separated the two germline ends. Here the CDR3 DNA reads TGTGCCAGCAGTTACGCCTACAGCTCTGGGGCCAACGTCCTGACTTTC. Protein product: CASSYAYSSGANVLTF.

The chain recombines TRBV7-9 with TRBJ1-3; D gene ambiguous. With 4 bases removed from V and 1 base from J, the gap between germline ends came to 11 bases. Germline CDR1 and CDR2: SEHNR and FQNEAQ (reference sequence). This CDR3 contains 15 residues. The CDR3 reads CASSSTGRSGNTIYF. CDR3 sequence (DNA): TGTGCCAGCAGCTCGACCGGGAGATCTGGAAACACCATATATTTT. The full variable domain, its missing parts supplied by reference TRBV7-9 and TRBJ1-3, is DTGVSQNPRHKITKRGQNVTFRCDPISEHNRLYWYRQTLGQGPEFLTYFQNEAQLEKSRLLSDRFSAERPKGSFSTLEIQRTEQGDSAMYLCASSSTGRSGNTIYFGEGSWLTVV.

This clone was seen more than once but under ten times. The rearrangement links TRBV7-2 to TRBJ1-1; D is unresolved. V was cut by 3 bases and J by 2 bases, with 10 bases left in between. Germline V gives CDR1 SGHTA, CDR2 FQGNSA. CDR3 length: 14 residues. CDR3 DNA: TGTGCCAGCAGCTTGTCGGTGTTTAACACTGAAGCTTTCTTT. This gives the protein CASSLSVFNTEAFF.

The chain employs TRBV28 and TRBJ1-3; 7 nucleotides line up with TRBD1. With 6 bases clipped from V and 2 bases from J, the junction kept 4 bases outside the gene matches. The V gene's germline CDR1 is MDHEN and CDR2 SYDVKM. The length of the CDR3 is 14 residues. CDR3 nucleotides: TGTGCCAGCAGCCTGACAGGGCCTGGAAACACCATATATTTT. Its translation is CASSLTGPGNTIYF.

This clone was counted a few times. The rearrangement links TRBV15 to TRBJ1-2; D is unclear. CDR3 length: 12 residues. The ends were cut back, 0 bases at V and 4 bases at J, with 3 bases in the middle. From germline, CDR1 is LNHNV and CDR2 YYDKDF (reference sequence). In nucleotides, the CDR3 is TGTGCCACCAGCAGAGACCGCTATGGCTACACCTTC. It codes for CATSRDRYGYTF.